This entry is about one T cell receptor (beta chain). This specimen belongs to a study of T cells expressing NK-cell markers. The CDR3 sequence is 15 residues long. The germline V gene has CDR1 SGHDT and CDR2 YYEEEE. TCRdb derives one entry per CDR3 protein from the 5' RACE reads, leaving out DNA. This table lists roughly 390,000 distinct CDR3 sequences. The sample comprised blood T cells: a sorted CD56 or NKG2C T cell subset, CD4+ or CD8+ T cells, or bulk PBMC T cells (not recorded which). This chain links TRBV5-6 with TRBJ2-7; TCRdb designates TRBD1, a call that cannot be tested without DNA. The clonotype was recovered from a man aged 18-69 years in good health. The CDR3: CASSPSARISYEQYF.